Listed below are T cell receptor beta chains from one sample, sequenced in a study of control samples from healthy donors and cancer patients. Sequencing was performed with immunoSEQ multiplex PCR; in TCRdb, only in-frame clones are kept and a portion is missing. The data contain approximately 170,000 clones, roughly nine tenths of them singletons. Sequencing used blood. These receptors all come from a man aged 30-40 years in good health. The CDR3 runs from the conserved cysteine through the conserved F or W. The D gene is left open where the match is weak. For some rows the clone size is stated as once, few or many, or as a class when expanded; others skip it.

TGTGCCAGCAGCTTGAGGGGGGGCATGAACACTGAAGCTTTCTTT	CASSLRGGMNTEAFF	-	-	TRBV5-6	TRBJ1-1
TGTGCCAGTAGTTCCCAGGGGGCTAACTCCTACGAGCAGTACTTC	CASSSQGANSYEQYF	TRBD1	once	TRBV19	TRBJ2-7
TGTGCCAGCAGTTACTCTCAAGGGGCCACTGAAGCTTTCTTT	CASSYSQGATEAFF	-	-	TRBV6-2/TRBV6-3	TRBJ1-1
TGTGCCAGCAGCATCCCAACAGGGGGCAATCAGCCCCAGCATTTT	CASSIPTGGNQPQHF	TRBD1	-	TRBV7-2	TRBJ1-5
TGCGCCAGCAGCTTATCGTGGGGGCCAAACTACGAGCAGTACTTC	CASSLSWGPNYEQYF	-	-	TRBV5-1	TRBJ2-7
TGTGCCAGCAGTTTGGGTGGTAGCGGGGATACTGAAGCTTTCTTT	CASSLGGSGDTEAFF	-	once	TRBV27	TRBJ1-1
TGTGCCACCAGTGATTTGAAGCCGGGCAATGAGCAGTTCTTC	CATSDLKPGNEQFF	-	once	TRBV24-1	TRBJ2-1
TGCGCCAGCAGCTTGGTAGCTCATTCACCCCTCCACTTT	CASSLVAHSPLHF	-	-	TRBV5-1	TRBJ1-6
TGTGCCAGCAGCTTATCGGGGACTAGCGGACGCTACAATGAGCAGTTCTTC	CASSLSGTSGRYNEQFF	TRBD2	once	TRBV7-3	TRBJ2-1
TGTGCCAGCAGCCGTAGTGGGACGGGAAACTATGGCTACACCTTC	CASSRSGTGNYGYTF	-	-	TRBV25-1	TRBJ1-2
TGTGCCAGCAGCTACTACAGGGCCCGCGGGAATTCACCCCTCCACTTT	CASSYYRARGNSPLHF	-	few	TRBV5-8	TRBJ1-6
TGTGCCAGCAGTTCCGGGAATGGCTACACCTTC	CASSSGNGYTF	-	once	TRBV28	TRBJ1-2
TGTGCCAGTAGTGTCCTGGGAGATCAGCCCCAGCATTTT	CASSVLGDQPQHF	-	-	TRBV19	TRBJ1-5
TGTGCCAGCTCACCCACCGGACAGGACGGCAATCAGCCCCAGCATTTT	CASSPTGQDGNQPQHF	TRBD1	-	TRBV18	TRBJ1-5
TGTGCCAGCAGTCCCTTCCTGACAGCCCGTGAAGCTTTCTTT	CASSPFLTAREAFF	-	few	TRBV27	TRBJ1-1
TGTGCCTGGAGCGTAGACATGCTCTATGGCTACACCTTC	CAWSVDMLYGYTF	-	-	TRBV30	TRBJ1-2
TGTGCCAGCAGCTCTTATTACTCGGGGGGAAGCACAGATACGCAGTATTTT	CASSSYYSGGSTDTQYF	TRBD2	-	TRBV11-2	TRBJ2-3
TGTGCCAGCAGTGACACAGATACGCAGTATTTT	CASSDTDTQYF	-	few	TRBV5-4	TRBJ2-3
TGTGCCAGCAGTGAAGCCCCTATGGCCTTCACCGGGGAGCTGTTTTTT	CASSEAPMAFTGELFF	-	once	TRBV6-1	TRBJ2-2
TGTGCCAGCAGTCCGGGACTAGCGGGTTTAAGCTCCTACAATGAGCAGTTCTTC	CASSPGLAGLSSYNEQFF	TRBD2	-	TRBV27	TRBJ2-1
TGTGCCACCAGGAGGAGCAGCACCGGGGAGCTGTTTTTT	CATRRSSTGELFF	-	-	TRBV24-1	TRBJ2-2
TGTGCCAGCAGCCCCCGGGACGAGCAGTACTTC	CASSPRDEQYF	-	-	TRBV7-8	TRBJ2-7
TGTGCCAGTAGTAAGGGGCCAGACACCAGAAAAACTGAAGCTTTCTTT	CASSKGPDTRKTEAFF	-	-	TRBV19	TRBJ1-1
TGTGCCAGCAGCCCCTCAACAAAAAATGAAAAACTGTTTTTT	CASSPSTKNEKLFF	-	-	TRBV11-3	TRBJ1-4
TGTGCCAGCAGTTTATCGATGACTAGCGGGAGAGTTGGTGAGCAGTTCTTC	CASSLSMTSGRVGEQFF	TRBD2	once	TRBV27	TRBJ2-1
TGTGCCAGCAGCTTAACTCCGGACAGCTATGGCTACACCTTC	CASSLTPDSYGYTF	-	-	TRBV13	TRBJ1-2